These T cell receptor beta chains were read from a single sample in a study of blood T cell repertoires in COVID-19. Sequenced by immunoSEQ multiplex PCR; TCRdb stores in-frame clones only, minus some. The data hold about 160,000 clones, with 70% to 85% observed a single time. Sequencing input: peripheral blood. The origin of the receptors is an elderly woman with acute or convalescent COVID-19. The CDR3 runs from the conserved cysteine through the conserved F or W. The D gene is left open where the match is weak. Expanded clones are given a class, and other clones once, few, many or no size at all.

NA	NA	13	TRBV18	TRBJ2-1	TGTGCCAGCTCACGCCGGACTCTCAATGAGCAGTTCTTC	CASSRRTLNEQFF
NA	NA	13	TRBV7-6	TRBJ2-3	TGTGCCAGCAGCTTACTAGACACAGATACGCAGTATTTT	CASSLLDTDTQYF
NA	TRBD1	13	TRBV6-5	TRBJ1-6	TGTGCCAGCAGTTGGGACAGGGAATCACCCCTCCACTTT	CASSWDRESPLHF
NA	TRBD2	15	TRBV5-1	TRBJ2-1	TGCGCCAGCAGCTCTATAGCGGGAAACTACAATGAGCAGTTCTTC	CASSSIAGNYNEQFF
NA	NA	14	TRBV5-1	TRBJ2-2	TGCGCCAGCAGCCCGGATGGGAGGTCCGGGGAGCTGTTTTTT	CASSPDGRSGELFF
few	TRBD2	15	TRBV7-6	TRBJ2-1	TGTGCCAGCAGCTACCTCCGGGACGGGGGGAATGAGCAGTTCTTC	CASSYLRDGGNEQFF
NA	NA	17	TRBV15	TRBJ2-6	TGTGCCACCAGCAGAGGTGGAGGGTACTCTGGGGCCAACGTCCTGACTTTC	CATSRGGGYSGANVLTF
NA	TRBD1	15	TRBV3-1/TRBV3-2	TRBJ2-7	TGTGCCAGCAGCCAAGGAGGGGGCGGAAGAAACGAGCAGTACTTC	CASSQGGGGRNEQYF
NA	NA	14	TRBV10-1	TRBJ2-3	TGCGCCAGCAGTCGGGACTCAGCCACAGATACGCAGTATTTT	CASSRDSATDTQYF
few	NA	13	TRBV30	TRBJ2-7	TGTGCCTGGAGTGCCCTCCAGGGGACCGAGCAGTACTTC	CAWSALQGTEQYF
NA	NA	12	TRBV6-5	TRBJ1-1	TGTGCCAGCAGCTTCCCCGGACAGCGGGCTTTCTTT	CASSFPGQRAFF
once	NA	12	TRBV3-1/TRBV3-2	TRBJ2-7	TGTGCCAGCAGCCTTGCAGACTACGAGCAGTACTTC	CASSLADYEQYF
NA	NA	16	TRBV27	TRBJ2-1	TGTGCCAGCAGTCCAGGACTCGGCCAGCAGCAAAATGAGCAGTTCTTC	CASSPGLGQQQNEQFF
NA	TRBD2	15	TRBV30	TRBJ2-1	TGTGCCTGGAGTGTATTGGCGGGAGGGAAAAATGAGCAGTTCTTC	CAWSVLAGGKNEQFF
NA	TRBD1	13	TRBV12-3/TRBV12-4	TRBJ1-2	TGTGCCAGCAGCCCTACAGGGGGCTATGGCTACACCTTC	CASSPTGGYGYTF
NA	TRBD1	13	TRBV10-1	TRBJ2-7	TGCGCCAGCAGTTCCGGGACAGGGCACGAGCAGTACTTC	CASSSGTGHEQYF
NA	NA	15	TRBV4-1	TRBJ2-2	TGCGCCAGCAGCTTAATAGCGACAGGTACCGGGGAGCTGTTTTTT	CASSLIATGTGELFF
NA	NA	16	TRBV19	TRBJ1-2	TGTGCCAGTAGTATAGAACAGGGCAAATTTGACTATGGCTACACCTTC	CASSIEQGKFDYGYTF
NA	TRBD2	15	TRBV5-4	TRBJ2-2	TGTGCCAGCAGCTCAAGACTAGCGGGGACCGGGGAGCTGTTTTTT	CASSSRLAGTGELFF
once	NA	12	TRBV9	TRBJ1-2	TGTGCCAGCAGCGTAAACAGCTATGGCTACACCTTC	CASSVNSYGYTF
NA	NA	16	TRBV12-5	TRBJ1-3	TGTGCTAGTGGTTTGGCACAAAGGAGCTCTGGAAACACCATATATTTT	CASGLAQRSSGNTIYF
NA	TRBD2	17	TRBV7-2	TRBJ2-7	TGTGCCTGTCAACCCCGGTGGGAAGGGCTAGCGGGAGCCGAGCAGTACTTC	CACQPRWEGLAGAEQYF
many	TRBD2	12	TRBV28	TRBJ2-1	TGTGCCAGCAGTAGCGGGAGAAATGAGCAGTTCTTC	CASSSGRNEQFF
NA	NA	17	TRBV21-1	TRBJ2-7	TGTGCCAGCAGCAAAGGACGGACTAGCGGGAGAAGCTACGAGCAGTACTTC	CASSKGRTSGRSYEQYF
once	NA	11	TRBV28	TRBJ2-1	TGTGCCAGCAGTCGACTGACTGAGCAGTTCTTC	CASSRLTEQFF
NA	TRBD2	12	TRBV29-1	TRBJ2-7	TGCAGCGCCGGGGGACTAGCTGGCGAGCAGTACTTC	CSAGGLAGEQYF
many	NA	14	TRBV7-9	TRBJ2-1	TGTGCCAGCGGCTTCGGGAGCTCCTACAATGAGCAGTTCTTC	CASGFGSSYNEQFF
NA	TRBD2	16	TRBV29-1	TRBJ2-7	TGCAGCGTTGGGGGAACTAGCGGGATTCGGGCCTACGAGCAGTACTTC	CSVGGTSGIRAYEQYF